Sequencing of this T cell receptor (beta chain) was carried out in a study of blood T cell repertoires in COVID-19 (TCRdb year 2020). For the wider study: Samples from collaborators originated in the United States, Italy and Spain and spanned both the acute and convalescent phases of COVID-19. The material from the prospective study consisted of cDNA or gDNA derived from T cells, B-cell-depleted T cells, or PBMCs. Subjects who had been exposed to COVID-19, were actively infected with it, or had recovered from it provided the deeply sampled blood TCRbeta repertoires that made up the dataset. The repertoires were released in a freely available public database meant as a resource for research on the immune response to SARS-CoV-2. The samples were drawn from two sources: the first 160 participants of the ongoing ImmuneRACE study, and over 950 subjects contributed by 6 global collaborators. Sample metadata almost always included a de-identified subject ID, COVID-19 status, age in years and sex. HLA class I and class II types, where available, came from metadata supplied by the sample provider rather than from assay-based typing.

Results the study describes overall, beyond this receptor: The quantity of clinical and demographic metadata differed by source and by participant and was supplied without curation.

Collaborating institutions collected whole blood in K2EDTA tubes following their own protocols. Collaborator samples were shipped for TCRbeta analysis as frozen whole blood, isolated PBMCs, or DNA extracted from either sample type. TCRbeta CDR3 regions were amplified from genomic DNA using the immunoSEQ Assay, a bias-controlled multiplex PCR. The paper's processing steps were these. The number of nucleated cells in each sample was estimated from the amplification of reference gene primers within the assay. To quantify the absolute abundance of each unique TCRbeta CDR3 rearrangement, sequence reads were collapsed and filtered. For each sample, productive Simpson clonality was calculated by taking the square root of Simpson's diversity index across productive rearrangements. TCRdb provides this immuneACCESS table in a form limited to in-frame rearrangements. Some clones are lacking; in checked studies, under half of them reflect an unresolved V gene, and why the rest are absent is not known. V and J calls and clone size are as listed in that table; D and trimming were resolved from the DNA. For this sample there are fewer than 120,000 clones; roughly 80% appear just once. About 17% of the sample belongs to the ten largest clones.

Regarding this clone: The target of this receptor is not known. Nothing much larger sits one base from this clone, and base qualities are not available.

The CDR3 spans 12 residues, from the cysteine through the phenylalanine. The entry retains the CDR3 DNA only, 36 bases that are in frame from base 1. A distance of 7 bases separates the germline ends of V and J, which lose 1 base and 7 bases respectively. CDR1 and CDR2 were assigned from the germline V gene as LGHNA and YNFKEQ. Source material: peripheral blood. The sequence derives from a woman aged 60-75 years with acute or convalescent COVID-19. This chain joins TRBV4-2 to TRBJ1-2; the D gene is perhaps TRBD1, on 5 matching bases. The nucleotides are TGTGCCAGCAGCCAAGGGGGCAGTGGCTACACCTTC. This is translated as CASSQGGSGYTF.